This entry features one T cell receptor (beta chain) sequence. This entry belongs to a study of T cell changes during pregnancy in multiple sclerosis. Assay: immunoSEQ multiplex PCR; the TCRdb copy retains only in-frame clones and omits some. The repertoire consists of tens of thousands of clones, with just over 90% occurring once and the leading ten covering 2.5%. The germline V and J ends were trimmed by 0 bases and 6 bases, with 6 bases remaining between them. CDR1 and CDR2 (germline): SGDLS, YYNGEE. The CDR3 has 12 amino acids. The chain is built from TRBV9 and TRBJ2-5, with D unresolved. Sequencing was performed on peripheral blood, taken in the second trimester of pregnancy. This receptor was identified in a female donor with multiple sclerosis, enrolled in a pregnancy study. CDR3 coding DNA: TGTGCCAGCAGCGTAGATAGAAAGACCCAGTACTTC. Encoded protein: CASSVDRKTQYF.